The clone carrying this TCR beta chain has just a few counts. Its antigen is not identified. Here the gene names and germline are mouse. The CDR3 extends 4 residues past the end of the read, so its final part is completed from the germline J gene. Using CD4, CD8alpha, NKG2D, NKG2ACE and other markers, pooled cutaneous lymph node cells were sorted. V was shortened by 4 bases and J by 3 bases, with 14 bases between the two germline ends. CDR3 length: 14 amino acids. Germline lookup yields CDR1 FNHDT and CDR2 SITEND (reference sequence). RNA was isolated and reverse transcribed to cDNA, the sequencing template. Clones were sequenced by immunoSEQ multiplex PCR, and TCRdb holds only the in-frame ones, with some missing. Recorded here are roughly 260,000 clones, none singletons. The data were obtained in a study of CD8+ T cells in alopecia areata. Whole-study results and caveats: Higher clonality and more expanded CD8+ clones appeared in lesional than normal scalp.

The chain joins TRBV19 to TRBJ2-7; perhaps TRBD1 as D (6 bases). The receptor comes from a C3H/HeJ mouse with alopecia areata. MHC haplotype here: H2-k. The sequenced sample consisted of CD4+ T cells sorted from a lymph node. Partial CDR3 DNA: TGTGCCAGCAGTCCCCCCCGGGACAACTAT. Protein sequence: CASSPPRDNY. Given in full, the CDR3 is CASSPPRDNYEQYF.